The source of this T cell receptor beta chain is a study of neurological immune-mediated disorders. Whole-study findings and limits: None of the CDR3 amino acid sequences in expanded clones turned up in more than one subject, which points to private repertoires in all groups. Levels of TCR clonal expansion peaked in HTLV-1-associated myelopathy and reached their lowest in multiple sclerosis, under those of healthy controls.

The authors produced cDNA by 5'RACE using 10-nucleotide random UMIs. In TCRdb, the 5' RACE reads were re-called with MiXCR into one record per CDR3 protein. Here the sample spans around 56,000 distinct CDR3 sequences, less than 25% being singletons. As to this clonotype: What it binds is unknown.

The CDR3 extends over 17 amino acids. Germline V gene sequence: CDR1 MDHEN, CDR2 SYDVKM. The V segment lost 9 bases and the J segment 10 bases; nucleotides outside the gene matches: 18. Time point described: technical triplicate 2. The unsorted libraries had their origin in 2 million PBMCs stored at -80 C. Sequences were obtained from PBMCs. The genes are TRBV28 and TRBJ2-1; TRBD2 matches at 13 bases. This clonotype originated in a man in his 60s with HTLV-1-associated myelopathy (HAM/TSP). DNA of the CDR3: TGTGCCAGAAGTCCCTCCGGGACTAGCGGGGCCTCAAGCGAGCAGTTCTTC. Protein product: CARSPSGTSGASSEQFF. The full variable domain, in which reference TRBV28 and TRBJ2-1 provide the parts outside the CDR3, is DVKVTQSSRYLVKRTGEKVFLECVQDMDHENMFWYRQDPGLGLRLIYFSYDVKMKEKGDIPEGYSVSREKKERFSLILESASTNQTSMYLCARSPSGTSGASSEQFFGPGTRLTVL.